Listed here are 14 T cell receptor beta chains from one sample, sequenced in a study of shared clonotypes between healthy human individuals. Profiled with immunoSEQ multiplex PCR; TCRdb holds only in-frame clones, not every one. Here the sample spans approximately 1.9 million clones, roughly 93% being singletons. Naive CD8 cells lacked CD45RO and underwent positive selection for CCR7, leaving out terminally differentiated effector memory CD45RA+ cells. Sequencing input: naive CD8+ T cells from PBMCs. Receptor source: a man between 18 and 35 years old in good health. Some clones in this sample may be carry-over from other donors' samples.

The rearrangement uses TRBV30 and TRBJ2-7; a weak D match, TRBD1 (6 bases). The V and J ends lost 7 bases and 4 bases respectively, with 17 bases between them. The CDR3 extends over 13 amino acids. Germline V gives CDR1 GTSNPN, CDR2 SVGIG (reference sequence). DNA of the CDR3: TGTGCCTTCCGGGACACAGGCCTTTACGAGCAGTACTTC. This sequence encodes CAFRDTGLYEQYF.

This chain uses TRBV9 with TRBJ2-1; D possibly uses TRBD1 or TRBD2 (5 bases each). The CDR3 totals 14 residues. Germline CDR1 and CDR2: SGDLS and YYNGEE. V was trimmed by 4 bases and J by 10 bases, leaving 18 bases between them. In nucleotides, the CDR3 is TGTGCCAGCAGCCCCGGGACCCTGGCAAGCGAGCAGTTCTTC. Its translation is CASSPGTLASEQFF.

This clone was seen only a few times. The V call is TRBV4-1, the J call TRBJ1-1; D may be TRBD1 (5 bases). Germline CDR1 and CDR2: MGHRA and YSYEKL. The CDR3 sequence is 16 residues long. Trimming stripped 4 bases from V and 4 bases from J, with 19 bases between. CDR3 amino acids: CASSRRGSERGTEAFF. CDR3 sequence (DNA): TGCGCCAGCAGCCGGCGGGGCTCGGAGAGGGGCACTGAAGCTTTCTTT.

CDR3 sequence reads: CASSPAAGSPYGYTF. The CDR3 coding sequence is TGTGCCAGCAGCCCCGCGGCCGGTAGTCCTTATGGCTACACCTTC. The V and J genes are TRBV14 and TRBJ1-2; D call uncertain. CDR3 size: 15 residues. V lost 4 bases, J lost 5 bases, and 17 bases lay in between. Germline V CDR1 and CDR2: SGHDN, FVKESK.

V is TRBV10-3 and J is TRBJ2-7; no clear D gene. V was cut by 11 bases and J by 4 bases, with 9 bases left in between. The CDR3 contains 10 residues. Germline lookup yields CDR1 ENHRY and CDR2 SYGVKD. The CDR3 nucleotides read TGTGCCTCCGGTACATACGAGCAGTACTTC. Its translation is CASGTYEQYF.

This chain uses TRBV14 with TRBJ1-3; D uncertain. CDR1 is SGHDN, CDR2 FVKESK, per germline. Trimming took 4 bases from V and 0 from J, leaving 10 bases between them. The CDR3 extends over 15 amino acids. CDR3 in DNA: TGTGCCAGCAGCCGAGTAGGGAACTCTGGAAACACCATATATTTT. Translation: CASSRVGNSGNTIYF.

This rearrangement joins TRBV7-8 to TRBJ2-3, with 10 positions matching TRBD2. Trimming removed 7 bases from V and 5 bases from J; junction bases left unmatched: 15. Germline CDR1 SGHVS, CDR2 FQNEAQ. The CDR3 is 17 amino acids. In DNA, the CDR3 is TGTGCCAGCATCGGTGGGGGGCAGCGGGAGGGTGGAGATACGCAGTATTTT. Translated, it gives CASIGGGQREGGDTQYF.

This chain connects TRBV2 to TRBJ2-2; 9 bases align to TRBD1. The CDR3 runs 16 residues. V dropped 6 bases and J dropped 6; count of bases not matched to a gene: 11. Germline CDR1 and CDR2: SNHLY and FYNNEI. This chain's CDR3 is CASRDVDRGNPGELFF. The CDR3 bases are TGTGCCAGCAGGGATGTGGACAGGGGCAACCCCGGGGAGCTGTTTTTT.

The V gene is TRBV27, the J gene TRBJ2-1; tentatively, D is TRBD1 (5 bases). The CDR3 contains 14 residues. V shed 1 base and J shed 6 bases, with 10 bases lying between them. Germline V gene lookup returns CDR1 MNHEY and CDR2 SMNVEV (reference sequence). The DNA for the CDR3 is TGTGCCAGCAGTTTATGGGGCCCCGGCAATGAGCAGTTCTTC. Protein product: CASSLWGPGNEQFF.

Concerning this clone itself: The sample holds other DNA sequences that translate to the same CDR3. The genes are TRBV30 and TRBJ2-7; D remains unclear. The CDR3 loop spans 11 amino acids. Trimming left V 1 base short and J 6 bases short, with 7 bases between. The germline CDR1 and CDR2 sequences are GTSNPN and SVGIG (reference sequence). CDR3 in amino acids: CAWSGGSEQYF. The CDR3 DNA follows: TGTGCCTGGAGTGGGGGTAGCGAGCAGTACTTC.

The genes are TRBV28 and TRBJ1-5; no reliable D call. Trimming took 2 bases from V and 11 from J, leaving 19 bases between them. The CDR3 totals 15 residues. Germline-derived CDR1 and CDR2 are MDHEN and SYDVKM. The CDR3, as DNA: TGTGCCAGCAGTTTAATACGGAGCGGTACAAGTTCCCAGCATTTT. Amino acids: CASSLIRSGTSSQHF.

The chain has TRBV9 and TRBJ2-1; 8 nucleotides match TRBD2. V lost 1 base to trimming and J lost 4 bases; unmatched junction nucleotides: 4. The CDR3 totals 15 residues. Germline CDR1 and CDR2: SGDLS and YYNGEE. The CDR3 coding sequence is TGTGCCAGCAGCGTACTCAGCGGGAGTTACAATGAGCAGTTCTTC. Translating gives CASSVLSGSYNEQFF.

The chain is built from TRBV10-3 and TRBJ2-3; D unclear. The V end was cut by 2 bases, the J end by 0 bases, with 12 bases between. The CDR3 contains 16 residues. From germline, CDR1 is ENHRY and CDR2 SYGVKD. CDR3 coding DNA: TGTGCCATCAGTGAGGGTACAGCCCCTAGCACAGATACGCAGTATTTT. Its protein is CAISEGTAPSTDTQYF.

V is TRBV11-2 and J is TRBJ2-7; 11 bases are shared with TRBD2. Losses at the gene ends were 0 bases for V and 4 bases for J; bases not matched to a gene: 17. This CDR3 has 20 amino acids. The germline CDR1 and CDR2 sequences are SGHAT and FQNNGV. CDR3 loop: CASSLDLGFSGRAVSYEQYF. CDR3 DNA: TGTGCCAGCAGCTTAGATCTTGGGTTTAGCGGGAGGGCCGTATCGTACGAGCAGTACTTC.